Given below is one T cell receptor beta chain in context. These data come from a study of blood T cells in healthy people across ages. Next came a second PCR, run for about 6 to 11 cycles, which used a sample-barcoded 5' primer along with a J-beta primer mix. TCRdb independently ran MiXCR on the 5' RACE reads; one entry per CDR3 protein. The sample consists of around 900,000 distinct CDR3 sequences, just over 50% of them appearing once. CDR1 and CDR2 (germline): LGHNA, YNFKEQ. V lost 0 bases and J lost 5, with 12 bases in between. This CDR3 has 15 amino acids. What was sequenced was blood. This sequence was found in a woman aged 55-70 years in good health. J is TRBJ2-3 and V is TRBV4-2, with D perhaps matching TRBD2 (5 bases). CDR3: CASSQETNRGDTQYF. CDR3 in DNA: TGTGCCAGCAGCCAAGAAACTAATCGGGGAGATACGCAGTATTTT.